A selection of T cell receptor beta chains follows, all from one sample in a study of OX40 agonist ivuxolimab in advanced cancers. Produced via immunoSEQ multiplex PCR; TCRdb's table is partial and in-frame only. The table includes around 55,000 clones, 70% to 90% detected once. The material sequenced was CD4+ or CD8+ T cells sorted from blood, taken in a trial of the OX40 agonist ivuxolimab. These TCRs come from an adult with an advanced solid tumor such as melanoma, head and neck, liver or kidney cancer. Both conserved end residues are part of each CDR3. A D gene is named only where the DNA matches it firmly. Some rows have no size entry. The others give once, few or many, or a class for an expanded clone.

CDR3 length,V gene,D gene,clone size,J gene,CDR3 protein,CDR3 DNA
14,TRBV27,.,.,TRBJ2-1,CASSLGGSYNEQFF,TGTGCCAGCAGTCTCGGCGGCTCCTACAATGAGCAGTTCTTC
15,TRBV2,.,.,TRBJ2-7,CASSHFARRRDEQYF,TGTGCCAGCAGCCATTTCGCGCGCCGTCGGGACGAGCAGTACTTC
18,TRBV28,.,.,TRBJ2-1,CASSLILVPATAHNEQFF,TGTGCCAGCAGTTTAATCCTCGTACCAGCGACAGCCCACAATGAGCAGTTCTTC
17,TRBV18,TRBD2,.,TRBJ2-1,CASSPVRLGREDDGQFF,TGTGCCAGCTCACCAGTCCGGTTAGGGCGGGAGGACGATGGGCAGTTCTTC
15,TRBV7-9,.,.,TRBJ2-1,CASSLSRDPYNEQFF,TGTGCCAGCAGCTTAAGCAGGGACCCCTACAATGAGCAGTTCTTC
10,TRBV20-1,.,few,TRBJ1-1,CSARAGIAFF,TGCAGTGCTAGGGCCGGGATTGCTTTCTTT
15,TRBV4-3,.,.,TRBJ1-5,CASSQDRGPNQPQHF,TGCGCCAGCAGCCAAGATAGGGGTCCGAATCAGCCCCAGCATTTT
13,TRBV9,TRBD2,.,TRBJ2-3,CASSAGTRDTQYF,TGTGCCAGCAGCGCCGGGACTAGAGATACGCAGTATTTT
14,TRBV30,.,.,TRBJ1-2,CAWSLDGIVYGYTF,TGTGCCTGGAGCTTAGATGGGATAGTCTATGGCTACACCTTC
13,TRBV27,.,.,TRBJ2-2,CASSLVNTGELFF,TGTGCCAGCAGTTTAGTAAACACCGGGGAGCTGTTTTTT
17,TRBV19,TRBD2,large,TRBJ2-1,CASTLVGASGSHNEQFF,TGTGCCAGTACCCTTGTGGGGGCTAGCGGGAGCCACAATGAGCAGTTCTTC
14,TRBV7-9,.,.,TRBJ1-2,CASSSGTLDYGYTF,TGTGCCAGCAGCTCAGGGACTTTGGACTATGGCTACACCTTC
15,TRBV6-5,.,.,TRBJ1-1,CASSLDEGPGTEAFF,TGTGCCAGCAGTCTCGACGAGGGGCCGGGCACTGAAGCTTTCTTT
16,TRBV7-9,.,.,TRBJ2-4,CASSDRSGIEGNIQYF,TGTGCCAGCAGCGACCGTTCGGGGATCGAGGGAAACATTCAGTACTTC
14,TRBV6-6,.,once,TRBJ2-3,CASSYNPRGDTQYF,TGTGCCAGCAGTTACAACCCCAGAGGGGATACGCAGTATTTT
12,TRBV18,TRBD1,.,TRBJ1-1,CASSLDRAEAFF,TGTGCCAGCTCGCTCGACAGGGCTGAAGCTTTCTTT
15,TRBV27,.,few,TRBJ2-7,CASSWLGLDPGEQYF,TGTGCCAGCAGTTGGCTGGGACTCGACCCCGGCGAGCAGTACTTC
15,TRBV9,.,.,TRBJ2-7,CASSVGDKPTSEQYF,TGTGCCAGCAGCGTAGGGGATAAGCCTACAAGCGAGCAGTACTTC
16,TRBV9,.,.,TRBJ1-2,CASSESRDIANYGYTF,TGTGCCAGCAGCGAGAGCAGGGACATAGCTAACTATGGCTACACCTTC
14,TRBV28,.,.,TRBJ1-5,CASSLRRQNQPQHF,TGTGCCAGCAGTTTAAGGCGACAGAATCAGCCCCAGCATTTT
13,TRBV18,.,once,TRBJ2-5,CASSPAATETQYF,TGTGCCAGCTCACCAGCGGCTACTGAGACCCAGTACTTC
14,TRBV2,TRBD1,.,TRBJ2-7,CASSELRQGIEQYF,TGTGCCAGCAGTGAACTGAGACAGGGGATAGAGCAGTACTTC
9,TRBV20-1,.,.,TRBJ2-3,CSGPDTQYF,TGCAGTGGGCCGGATACGCAGTATTTT
17,TRBV6-1,.,.,TRBJ2-2,CASSELAYAANTGELFF,TGTGCCAGCAGTGAACTAGCGTATGCCGCGAACACCGGGGAGCTGTTTTTT
14,TRBV7-9,TRBD2,.,TRBJ2-1,CASRIGGAYNEQFF,TGTGCCAGCAGGATCGGGGGGGCCTACAATGAGCAGTTCTTC
16,TRBV4-1,.,.,TRBJ2-3,CASSPVGGLSTDTQYF,TGCGCCAGCAGCCCTGTCGGGGGTCTTAGCACAGATACGCAGTATTTT
22,TRBV13,TRBD2,.,TRBJ2-7,CASSLEGGETSGTSGSTYEQYF,TGTGCCAGCAGCTTAGAGGGGGGGGAAACTTCCGGGACTAGCGGATCTACCTACGAGCAGTACTTC
14,TRBV5-8,.,.,TRBJ1-5,CASSLYSSNQPQHF,TGTGCCAGCAGCTTGTACAGTAGCAATCAGCCCCAGCATTTT
14,TRBV4-1,.,.,TRBJ2-7,CASSGSGESYEQYF,TGCGCCAGCAGCGGGTCAGGGGAATCCTACGAGCAGTACTTC
13,TRBV2,.,.,TRBJ1-2,CASSEPDGRGYTF,TGTGCCAGCAGTGAACCCGATGGTAGGGGCTACACCTTC
15,TRBV11-2,.,.,TRBJ2-5,CASSLTDSIRETQYF,TGTGCCAGCAGCCTCACGGATTCGATAAGGGAGACCCAGTACTTC
15,TRBV5-4,.,.,TRBJ2-1,CASSWTASSYNEQFF,TGTGCCAGCAGTTGGACAGCTAGCTCCTACAATGAGCAGTTCTTC
12,TRBV18,.,few,TRBJ1-5,CASSPVRQPQHF,TGTGCCAGCTCACCTGTCCGGCAGCCCCAGCATTTT
16,TRBV28,TRBD1,.,TRBJ2-5,CASSLYRGAYQETQYF,TGTGCCAGCAGTCTTTACAGGGGTGCGTACCAAGAGACCCAGTACTTC
13,TRBV4-1,.,.,TRBJ1-2,CASSQATGYGYTF,TGCGCCAGCAGCCAAGCAACAGGCTATGGCTACACCTTC
13,TRBV19,.,.,TRBJ1-1,CASNGRWNTEAFF,TGTGCCAGTAATGGGCGTTGGAACACTGAAGCTTTCTTT
13,TRBV29-1,TRBD1,.,TRBJ2-7,CSVLSGGSHEQYF,TGCAGCGTTTTGTCAGGGGGTTCCCACGAGCAGTACTTC
14,TRBV30,TRBD1,.,TRBJ2-3,CAWSWTGATDTQYF,TGTGCCTGGTCTTGGACAGGGGCGACAGATACGCAGTATTTT
15,TRBV9,.,few,TRBJ2-1,CASSVEQSSYNEQFF,TGTGCCAGCAGCGTAGAACAGAGCTCCTACAATGAGCAGTTCTTC
15,TRBV6-5,TRBD2,.,TRBJ2-1,CASSPTSGMTNEQFF,TGTGCCAGCAGTCCTACTAGCGGGATGACCAATGAGCAGTTCTTC
15,TRBV28,TRBD1,.,TRBJ2-5,CASSEDRGLGETQYF,TGTGCCAGCAGTGAGGACAGGGGGCTAGGTGAGACCCAGTACTTC
17,TRBV2,TRBD1,.,TRBJ1-2,CASSPAGQGPGGVGYTF,TGTGCCAGCAGTCCCGCGGGACAGGGCCCTGGGGGAGTTGGCTACACCTTC
13,TRBV21-1,.,.,TRBJ1-5,CASPTGRGQPQHF,TGTGCCAGCCCGACAGGCCGGGGTCAGCCCCAGCATTTT
18,TRBV11-2,TRBD2,.,TRBJ2-3,CASSSFPTRAGGTDTQYF,TGTGCCAGCAGCTCCTTCCCTACTCGAGCGGGGGGCACAGATACGCAGTATTTT
16,TRBV7-8,.,.,TRBJ1-1,CASSGDVNIVNTEAFF,TGTGCCAGCAGCGGGGACGTAAACATTGTGAACACTGAAGCTTTCTTT
15,TRBV5-6,.,.,TRBJ2-7,CASSLGAALGGEQYF,TGTGCCAGCAGCTTAGGGGCAGCGCTAGGAGGCGAGCAGTACTTC
15,TRBV7-9,.,.,TRBJ1-2,CASSPPRGSRDGYTF,TGTGCCAGCAGCCCCCCCCGGGGTTCCCGAGACGGCTACACCTTC
15,TRBV11-2,.,.,TRBJ1-3,CASSPRALSGNTIYF,TGTGCCAGCAGCCCTAGGGCACTCTCTGGAAACACCATATATTTT
15,TRBV11-2,.,.,TRBJ1-1,CASSLQGMGNTEAFF,TGTGCCAGCAGCTTACAGGGGATGGGGAACACTGAAGCTTTCTTT
11,TRBV30,.,.,TRBJ2-3,CAWSEGDTQYF,TGTGCCTGGAGTGAGGGCGATACGCAGTATTTT
12,TRBV5-1,.,once,TRBJ2-7,CASSWDQYEQYF,TGCGCCAGCAGCTGGGACCAATACGAGCAGTACTTC
15,TRBV21-1,.,.,TRBJ2-3,CASSNSGRAPDTQYF,TGTGCCAGCAGCAATAGCGGGAGGGCCCCAGATACGCAGTATTTT
15,TRBV21-1,.,.,TRBJ2-1,CASTCGEGTHNEQFF,TGTGCCAGCACCTGTGGGGAGGGGACCCACAATGAGCAGTTCTTC
16,TRBV11-1,.,.,TRBJ2-1,CASSLPPSAAPNEQFF,TGTGCCAGCAGCTTACCGCCGTCAGCTGCCCCCAATGAGCAGTTCTTC
15,TRBV18,.,.,TRBJ2-3,CASSPYQDGTDTQYF,TGTGCCAGCTCACCTTACCAGGACGGAACAGATACGCAGTATTTT
17,TRBV7-9,TRBD2,.,TRBJ2-1,CASSLTSGRPPYNEQFF,TGTGCCAGCAGCTTGACTAGCGGGAGGCCTCCCTACAATGAGCAGTTCTTC
12,TRBV19,.,.,TRBJ1-1,CASDLSGTEAFF,TGTGCCAGCGATCTCAGTGGGACTGAAGCTTTCTTT
15,TRBV11-2,TRBD1,few,TRBJ1-4,CASSLGDRSNEKLFF,TGTGCCAGCAGCTTAGGGGACAGGTCAAATGAAAAACTGTTTTTT
18,TRBV4-3,.,.,TRBJ2-2,CASSLRDIGVVATGELFF,TGCGCCAGCAGCCTCCGGGACATTGGGGTGGTGGCCACCGGGGAGCTGTTTTTT
13,TRBV7-9,.,.,TRBJ2-4,CASSRLPENIQYF,TGTGCCAGCAGCCGTCTCCCCGAAAACATTCAGTACTTC